What follows are 20 T cell receptor beta chains derived from one specimen sequenced in a study of blood T cell repertoires in COVID-19. The assay was immunoSEQ multiplex PCR, and TCRdb's table has in-frame clones only and misses some. This sample carries 260,000 or so clones, nearly 85% of them seen once, and the ten largest clones take about 9.1%. Sequenced: peripheral blood. The source of these receptors is a human donor in a cohort sampled during active COVID-19.

J is TRBJ1-3 and V is TRBV5-5, with D possibly TRBD1 on 6 matching bases. The CDR3 totals 14 residues. V was cut by 4 bases and J by 3 bases, with 11 bases left in between. The germline V gene encodes CDR1 SGHKS and CDR2 YYEKEE (reference sequence). The CDR3 DNA is TGTGCCAGCAGCGCGGGGGCATATGGAAACACCATATATTTT. Translating it yields CASSAGAYGNTIYF.

The chain is built from TRBV28 and TRBJ1-6; perhaps TRBD1 as D (5 bases). With 8 bases removed from V and 10 bases from J, the gap between germline ends came to 15 bases. CDR1 and CDR2 from the germline V gene are MDHEN and SYDVKM. This CDR3 has 13 amino acids. The CDR3 sequence: CASDGGGISPLHF. The CDR3 DNA follows: TGTGCCAGCGACGGCGGGGGGATCTCACCCCTCCACTTT. The variable domain in full, completed from reference TRBV28 and TRBJ1-6, reads DVKVTQSSRYLVKRTGEKVFLECVQDMDHENMFWYRQDPGLGLRLIYFSYDVKMKEKGDIPEGYSVSREKKERFSLILESASTNQTSMYLCASDGGGISPLHFGNGTRLTVT.

This clone has a single count. CDR3 sequence (DNA): TGCGCCAGCAGCCAAGATGGGGCAGGGGTAGAGACCCAGTACTTC. This gives the protein CASSQDGAGVETQYF. The V call is TRBV4-1, the J call TRBJ2-5; TRBD1 is a possible D gene (6 bases). V was pared by 0 bases and J by 4 bases, with 12 bases between. This CDR3 region has 15 residues. Germline loops: CDR1 MGHRA, CDR2 YSYEKL.

The rearrangement uses TRBV6-1 and TRBJ1-2; a possible D gene is TRBD1 (5 bases). The length of the CDR3 is 17 residues. CDR1 MNHNS and CDR2 SASEGT come from the germline V gene. Trimming pared 4 bases from V and 5 bases from J, leaving 23 bases between. The CDR3 region is CASSGGVGGKGLYGYTF. Here the CDR3 DNA reads TGTGCCAGCAGTGGGGGGGTAGGAGGGAAGGGACTATATGGCTACACCTTC.

This clone has a single count. At the DNA level, this CDR3 is encoded by other sequences in the same sample as well. The chain carries TRBV28 and TRBJ2-1; 9 bases map to TRBD2. Germline assignment: CDR1 MDHEN and CDR2 SYDVKM. V trimming: 7 bases; J trimming: 4 bases; junction bases outside the gene matches: 5. This CDR3 is 14 amino acids long. CDR3 sequence: CASTGTSPYNEQFF. CDR3 DNA sequence: TGTGCCAGCACAGGGACTAGCCCATACAATGAGCAGTTCTTC.

CDR3 nucleotide sequence: TGTGCCAGCAGTGACAGGCGGGGTGAAAAACTGTTTTTT. Residues: CASSDRRGEKLFF. The rearrangement uses TRBV6-1 and TRBJ1-4; D unresolved. CDR3 length: 13 residues. Trimming left V 3 bases short and J 7 bases short, with 9 bases between. Germline CDR1 MNHNS, CDR2 SASEGT.

Here the CDR3 reads CASSQDGSAGAGGYTF. CDR3 nucleotide sequence: TGCGCCAGCAGCCAAGATGGAAGCGCGGGGGCGGGAGGCTACACCTTC. The genes are TRBV4-3 and TRBJ1-2, with D possibly matching TRBD1 (6 bases). The CDR3 runs to 16 residues. With 0 bases removed from V and 8 bases from J, the gap between germline ends came to 19 bases. CDR1 and CDR2 from the germline V gene are LGHNA and YSLEER.

This sequence joins TRBV19 and TRBJ1-2; TRBD1 matches 8 bases. The ends lost 6 bases at V and 2 bases at J; junction bases unmatched: 8. This CDR3 spans 15 amino acids. The germline V gene encodes CDR1 LNHDA and CDR2 SQIVND (reference sequence). This CDR3 is CASRKGQGENYGYTF. For the CDR3, the DNA is TGTGCCAGTAGGAAAGGACAGGGAGAGAACTATGGCTACACCTTC.

The chain carries TRBV19 and TRBJ2-5, with 7 bases identical to TRBD1. This CDR3 region has 15 residues. CDR1 is LNHDA and CDR2 is SQIVND in the germline V gene (reference sequence). With 2 bases clipped from V and 7 bases from J, the junction kept 10 bases outside the gene matches. The CDR3 DNA reads as TGTGCCAGTAGTATATTGGCAGGGGGTGAGGTGACCCAGTACTTC. This codes for CASSILAGGEVTQYF.

The rearrangement uses TRBV4-3 and TRBJ1-1, with 11 nucleotides matching TRBD1. Germline CDR1 and CDR2: LGHNA and YSLEER. The CDR3 covers 21 residues. The ends lost 0 bases at V and 5 bases at J; junction bases unmatched: 20. The CDR3 here is CASSQDGVEGQGVTAGTEAFF. Here the CDR3 DNA reads TGCGCCAGCAGCCAAGACGGGGTAGAGGGACAGGGGGTCACAGCTGGAACTGAAGCTTTCTTT.

The chain recombines TRBV10-3 with TRBJ2-2, with D possibly being TRBD2 (6 bases). Looked up from germline, CDR1 is ENHRY and CDR2 is SYGVKD. The CDR3 length is 14 residues. Trimming took 10 bases from V and 1 from J, leaving 13 bases between them. CDR3 DNA: TGTGCCACCAGCAGGGAGGAGAACACCGGGGAGCTGTTTTTT. Its protein product is CATSREENTGELFF.

V gene TRBV15 combines with J gene TRBJ2-2; D might be TRBD1 (5 bases). Germline CDR1 and CDR2: LNHNV and YYDKDF (reference sequence). Trimming cost V 7 bases and J 2 bases, with 11 bases left between them. This CDR3 comprises 14 residues. This chain's CDR3 is CATKRTPNTGELFF. CDR3 coding DNA: TGTGCCACCAAGAGGACACCAAACACCGGGGAGCTGTTTTTT.

The V and J genes are TRBV5-1 and TRBJ1-6; TRBD1 might be the D (5 bases). The V end was cut by 0 bases, the J end by 10 bases, with 11 bases between. Per germline, CDR1 SGHRS and CDR2 YFSETQ. The CDR3 loop spans 14 amino acids. CDR3 coding DNA: TGCGCCAGCAGCTTGGCGTGGGGGGACTCACCCCTCCACTTT. This encodes CASSLAWGDSPLHF. The full variable domain, rest sourced from reference TRBV5-1 and TRBJ1-6, is KAGVTQTPRYLIKTRGQQVTLSCSPISGHRSVSWYQQTPGQGLQFLFEYFSETQRNKGNFPGRFSGRQFSNSRSEMNVSTLELGDSALYLCASSLAWGDSPLHFGNGTRLTVT.

The chain has TRBV29-1 and TRBJ2-7, with D tentatively TRBD1 (5 bases). This CDR3 has 12 amino acids. V lost 7 bases to trimming and J lost 6 bases, with 16 bases between them. Germline values: CDR1 SQVTM, CDR2 ANQGSEA. The CDR3 loop reads CSAAQGVGEQYF. The CDR3 nucleotides read TGCAGCGCCGCCCAGGGTGTGGGCGAGCAGTACTTC.

This clone appeared a few times. The V call is TRBV6-5, the J call TRBJ1-2; tentatively, D is TRBD1 (6 bases). The CDR3 has 13 amino acids. V was trimmed by 5 bases and J by 4 bases, leaving 11 bases between them. Germline CDR1 reads MNHEY; CDR2 reads SVGAGI. CDR3 sequence reads: CASSPQGVYGYTF. CDR3 bases: TGTGCCAGCAGTCCACAGGGAGTCTATGGCTACACCTTC.

The chain couples TRBV28 to TRBJ1-3, with 9 bases aligning to TRBD1. CDR3 length equals 16 residues. Per the germline V gene, CDR1 is MDHEN and CDR2 is SYDVKM. Germline trimming cut 5 bases from V and 1 base from J; bases unmatched to any gene: 6. The CDR3 coding sequence is TGTGCCAGCAGTCAACCGGGACAGGGATCTGGAAACACCATATATTTT. Its translation is CASSQPGQGSGNTIYF.

The chain couples TRBV11-2 to TRBJ2-3; TRBD2 matches 8 bases. The germline gives CDR1 SGHAT, CDR2 FQNNGV. After removal of 1 base from V and 5 bases from J, the junction contained 5 bases not matched to a gene. The CDR3 extends over 15 amino acids. The CDR3 spells CASSLGAGGIDTQYF. The DNA of the CDR3 is TGTGCCAGCAGCTTAGGTGCGGGGGGAATAGATACGCAGTATTTT.

V gene TRBV27 combines with J gene TRBJ2-4, with 7 nucleotides matching TRBD1. The CDR3 is 15 amino acids. The V segment lost 7 bases and the J segment 0 bases; nucleotides outside the gene matches: 6. Germline V gene sequence: CDR1 MNHEY, CDR2 SMNVEV (reference sequence). As DNA, the CDR3 is TGTGCCAGCATGGCCGGGACAGCAGCCAAAAACATTCAGTACTTC. Amino acid sequence: CASMAGTAAKNIQYF.

The chain combines TRBV4-1 with TRBJ2-3, with 16 bases matching TRBD2. The CDR3 runs to 15 residues. With V trimmed by 6 bases and J by 4 bases, 1 base remained unmatched. Germline CDR1 and CDR2: MGHRA and YSYEKL. CDR3 nucleotides: TGCGCCAGCAGGGGACTAGCGGGGGGGGCAGATACGCAGTATTTT. This translates into CASRGLAGGADTQYF.

The chain is built from TRBV27 and TRBJ2-2, with TRBD2 matching over 11 bases. The V and J ends lost 3 bases and 7 bases, in that order; junction bases with no gene match: 10. This CDR3 is 17 amino acids long. Germline CDR1 is MNHEY and CDR2 is SMNVEV (reference sequence). The CDR3 DNA reads TGTGCCAGCAGTTTTAGTAGCGGGAGGGCCATTAACGGGGAGCTGTTTTTT. It translates to CASSFSSGRAINGELFF.